A selection of T cell receptor beta chains follows, all from one sample in a study of T cell changes during pregnancy in multiple sclerosis. Sequencing used immunoSEQ multiplex PCR; TCRdb keeps in-frame clones, though not all of them. Among 40,000 to 45,000 clones listed, roughly 89% were seen once. This specimen consisted of CD4+ T cells from peripheral blood mononuclear cells, obtained in the first trimester of pregnancy. The receptors come from a female donor with multiple sclerosis, enrolled in a pregnancy study. Both conserved end residues are part of each CDR3.

V: TRBV5-1; length: 15; CDR3: CASSSGREPQETQYF
V: TRBV19; length: 13; CDR3: CASSLSASYEQYF
V: TRBV21-1; length: 15; CDR3: CASSDRTGGNTEAFF
V: TRBV4-2; length: 15; CDR3: CASSPRQGATDTQYF
V: TRBV14; length: 15; CDR3: CASSQEGRLNYGYTF
V: TRBV28; length: 13; CDR3: CASSLLGVGGYTF
V: TRBV5-1; length: 14; CDR3: CASSTPLGGETQYF
V: TRBV5-1; length: 11; CDR3: CASSLRDEQYF
V: TRBV9; length: 14; CDR3: CASSVVGSGGPTFF
V: TRBV2; length: 14; CDR3: CASMTTAANTEAFF
V: TRBV5-4; length: 14; CDR3: CASSLDSLGYGYTF